These 29 T cell receptor beta chains were sequenced from one sample in a study of blood T cell repertoires in COVID-19 (dated by TCRdb to between 2020 and 2021). The method behind the library was the immunoSEQ multiplex PCR assay. TCRdb limited this immuneACCESS table to in-frame rearrangements with V and J called. A share of clones is missing; checked studies link under half to unresolved V genes, and the rest is unexplained. The sample contains about 170,000 clones, about nine tenths of them found a single time. The ten top clones hold around 3.5% of the sample. Specimen: peripheral blood. These receptors were taken from a man in his 70s with acute or convalescent COVID-19.

The chain couples TRBV7-9 to TRBJ1-1; 12 nucleotides line up with TRBD1. This CDR3 spans 18 amino acids. With V trimmed by 5 bases and J by 4 bases, 14 bases remained unmatched. Germline CDR1 and CDR2: SEHNR and FQNEAQ (reference sequence). The CDR3: CASSPRGTGGAVSTEAFF. The CDR3 DNA reads as TGTGCCAGCAGCCCCCGGGGGACAGGGGGCGCGGTAAGCACTGAAGCTTTCTTT.

The chain recombines TRBV4-3 with TRBJ1-6, with TRBD1 matching 9 bases. The ends lost 3 bases at V and 7 bases at J; junction bases unmatched: 7. This CDR3 region has 16 residues. Germline CDR1 LGHNA, CDR2 YSLEER. Here the CDR3 DNA reads TGCGCCAGCAGCCAGGGTGGACAGGGGTACAATTCACCCCTCCACTTT. This codes for CASSQGGQGYNSPLHF.

About this clone: A single base separates this from a much larger clone, so it may be a read error. The chain recombines TRBV5-6 with TRBJ1-5, with TRBD1 identical over 7 bases. The CDR3 loop spans 13 amino acids. The germline V gene encodes CDR1 SGHDT and CDR2 YYEEEE. J gave up 4 bases and V 4 bases, and 2 bases lay outside the gene matches. The CDR3 DNA reads as TGTGCCAGCAGCCGACAGGGAAATCAGCCCCAGCATTTT. This gives the protein CASSRQGNQPQHF.

This chain connects TRBV4-3 to TRBJ1-4, with unresolved D. This CDR3 spans 15 amino acids. Trimming removed 2 bases from V and 4 bases from J, with 11 bases in between. Looked up from germline, CDR1 is LGHNA and CDR2 is YSLEER. CDR3 coding DNA: TGCGCCAGCAGCCAACGAGGGCGAGGTAATGAAAAACTGTTTTTT. Amino acids: CASSQRGRGNEKLFF.

This chain connects TRBV24-1 to TRBJ2-3; the D is unclear. Germline V CDR1 and CDR2: KGHDR, SFDVKD. This CDR3 has 14 amino acids. Trimming removed 4 bases from V and 6 bases from J, with 13 bases in between. DNA for the CDR3: TGTGCCACCAGTGAATCGGGTGGTTGGGATACGCAGTATTTT. Translation gives CATSESGGWDTQYF.

This clone has more than one count but fewer than ten. The chain links TRBV3-1 (or the pseudogene TRBV3-2) to TRBJ2-1; 7 bases align to TRBD2. This CDR3 spans 14 amino acids. The germline CDR1 and CDR2 sequences are LGHDT and YNNKEL (reference sequence). V shed 1 base, J shed 6 bases, and the junction held 3 bases outside the gene matches. In nucleotides, the CDR3 is TGTGCCAGCAGCCAAGGTGGGACTATCAATGAGCAGTTCTTC. Translating gives CASSQGGTINEQFF.

The J gene is TRBJ1-2, the V gene TRBV2; TRBD1 matches at 9 bases. After removal of 0 bases from V and 7 bases from J, the junction contained 9 bases not matched to a gene. Germline CDR1 and CDR2: SNHLY and FYNNEI. The CDR3 totals 16 residues. CDR3 region: CASSEASPGQGFGYTF. The CDR3 DNA follows: TGTGCCAGCAGTGAAGCTTCCCCGGGACAGGGATTTGGCTACACCTTC.

This clone has just a few counts. This chain links TRBV29-1 with TRBJ2-1, with 7 bases matching TRBD1. V lost 7 bases, J lost 3 bases, and 6 bases stayed unmatched. CDR1 and CDR2 from the germline V gene are SQVTM and ANQGSEA. This CDR3 region has 13 residues. The CDR3 nucleotides read TGCAGCGCGGGACAGTTCGGCTACAATGAGCAGTTCTTC. Its translation is CSAGQFGYNEQFF.

The chain joins TRBV19 to TRBJ2-1; maybe TRBD2 (6 bases). The V end was cut by 2 bases, the J end by 0 bases, with 14 bases between. The CDR3 is 17 residues long. Germline-derived CDR1 and CDR2 are LNHDA and SQIVND (reference sequence). The CDR3 DNA reads as TGTGCCAGTAGTATATCTCAGCGGGCGAGCTCCTACAATGAGCAGTTCTTC. Translated: CASSISQRASSYNEQFF.

The gene calls are TRBV28 and TRBJ2-7, with D possibly being TRBD2 (5 bases). CDR3 length: 16 residues. Germline V CDR1 and CDR2: MDHEN, SYDVKM. Trimming pared 4 bases from V and 3 bases from J, leaving 19 bases between. CDR3 amino acids: CASSSPLPGISYEQYF. The CDR3 DNA reads TGTGCCAGCAGTTCCCCCCTCCCGGGAATAAGCTACGAGCAGTACTTC.

V is TRBV11-2 and J is TRBJ1-1; perhaps TRBD1 as D (5 bases). This CDR3 spans 14 amino acids. With 2 bases removed from V and 4 bases from J, the gap between germline ends came to 11 bases. Germline V lookup: CDR1 SGHAT, CDR2 FQNNGV. CDR3 amino acids: CASSLTAGSTEAFF. As DNA, the CDR3 is TGTGCCAGCAGCTTAACCGCAGGGTCCACTGAAGCTTTCTTT.

This chain uses TRBV24-1 with TRBJ2-1, with 7 nucleotides matching TRBD1. CDR3 length: 16 amino acids. The germline V gene has CDR1 KGHDR and CDR2 SFDVKD. Trimming took 5 bases from V and 3 from J; bases not matched to a gene: 9. DNA for the CDR3: TGTGCCACCAGTGGCGCTCGACAGGGAAACTACAATGAGCAGTTCTTC. It yields the protein CATSGARQGNYNEQFF.

The rearrangement links TRBV10-3 to TRBJ2-2, with D possibly matching TRBD1 (6 bases). The length of the CDR3 is 14 residues. CDR1 ENHRY and CDR2 SYGVKD come from the germline V gene. V lost 6 bases and J 1 base, leaving 9 bases between the germline ends. CDR3 in amino acids: CAIRQGLNTGELFF. CDR3 DNA: TGTGCCATCAGACAGGGTCTGAACACCGGGGAGCTGTTTTTT.

The V and J genes are TRBV9 and TRBJ2-7, with D possibly matching TRBD1 (6 bases). V shed 0 bases and J shed 0 bases, with 10 bases lying between them. This CDR3 has 15 amino acids. Germline V lookup: CDR1 SGDLS, CDR2 YYNGEE. CDR3 DNA: TGTGCCAGCAGCGTAGGTGGACAGAGCTCCTACGAGCAGTACTTC. This sequence encodes CASSVGGQSSYEQYF.

The chain uses TRBV28 and TRBJ1-6, with D maybe TRBD1 (6 bases). CDR3 length: 14 residues. Germline CDR1 reads MDHEN; CDR2 reads SYDVKM. Trimming removed 5 bases from V and 5 bases from J, with 10 bases in between. The CDR3 here is CASSLRTDNSPLHF. The CDR3, as DNA: TGTGCCAGCAGTCTTCGGACAGATAATTCACCCCTCCACTTT.

The sample holds one count of this clone. The chain recombines TRBV6-2 or TRBV6-3 with TRBJ2-1, with TRBD2 identical over 9 bases. Germline lookup yields CDR1 MNHEY and CDR2 SVGEGT. The CDR3 is 15 residues long. Trimming took 4 bases from V and 5 from J; bases not matched to a gene: 6. CDR3 amino acids: CASSFGTSQHNEQFF. CDR3 DNA sequence: TGTGCCAGCAGTTTCGGGACTAGCCAACACAATGAGCAGTTCTTC.

This chain uses TRBV6-1 with TRBJ2-7; 9 nucleotides match TRBD1. The germline CDR1 and CDR2 sequences are MNHNS and SASEGT. This CDR3 has 15 amino acids. Losses at the gene ends were 6 bases for V and 2 bases for J; bases not matched to a gene: 8. The CDR3 DNA reads as TGTGCCAGCAGCCGACGGACAGGGGAGACCTACGAGCAGTACTTC. Its translation is CASSRRTGETYEQYF.

This chain joins TRBV28 and TRBJ1-2, with D possibly TRBD1 on 6 matching bases. Germline V gene lookup returns CDR1 MDHEN and CDR2 SYDVKM. V dropped 5 bases and J dropped 3 bases, with 10 bases sitting between them. This CDR3 has 13 amino acids. The CDR3 loop is CASSPQGDYGYTF. CDR3 sequence (DNA): TGTGCCAGCAGTCCACAGGGTGACTATGGCTACACCTTC.

For the CDR3, the DNA is TGCGCCAGCAGGAAACCCGGGGGAATCAACACTGAAGCTTTCTTT. Translated, it gives CASRKPGGINTEAFF. The chain joins TRBV5-1 to TRBJ1-1; D possibly corresponds to TRBD1 (5 bases). The CDR3 runs 15 residues. The germline V gene encodes CDR1 SGHRS and CDR2 YFSETQ. V dropped 5 bases and J dropped 2 bases, with 16 bases sitting between them.

This clone came up a few times. The rearrangement joins TRBV27 to TRBJ2-7, with 14 nucleotides matching TRBD2. The CDR3 consists of 15 residues. J was trimmed by 2 bases and V by 4 bases; bases with no gene match: 1. The germline gives CDR1 MNHEY, CDR2 SMNVEV (reference sequence). In DNA form, the CDR3 reads TGTGCCAGCAGTTCGACTAGCGGGAGGGCCTACGAGCAGTACTTC. Translated, it gives CASSSTSGRAYEQYF.

The chain uses TRBV5-8 and TRBJ2-5, with TRBD2 matching 8 bases. This CDR3 is 16 amino acids long. CDR1 and CDR2 from the germline V gene are SGHTS and YDEGEE. Trimming removed 3 bases from V and 2 bases from J; junction bases left unmatched: 9. The CDR3 nucleotides read TGTGCCAGCAGCTCCCCGGGAGGGCGGAGACAAGAGACCCAGTACTTC. Protein: CASSSPGGRRQETQYF.

J is TRBJ1-6 and V is TRBV5-4; 12 positions match TRBD1. The germline CDR1 and CDR2 sequences are SGHNT and YYREEE (reference sequence). This CDR3 contains 19 residues. V lost 3 bases to trimming and J lost 1 base; unmatched junction nucleotides: 8. In DNA form, the CDR3 reads TGTGCCAGCAGCTATTCCGGGACAGGGGGCAAGTCCTATAATTCACCCCTCCACTTT. It codes for CASSYSGTGGKSYNSPLHF.

The chain recombines TRBV2 with TRBJ1-2; 8 bases match TRBD1. V was clipped by 6 bases and J by 3 bases; unmatched bases: 3. Per germline, CDR1 SNHLY and CDR2 FYNNEI. This CDR3 region has 13 residues. The CDR3 DNA reads TGTGCCAGCAGGCCGGACAGGGACTATGGCTACACCTTC. Its protein product is CASRPDRDYGYTF.

This chain links TRBV4-1 with TRBJ1-2; 7 bases are a match to TRBD1. From germline, CDR1 is MGHRA and CDR2 YSYEKL. The CDR3 has 15 amino acids. The J segment lost 0 bases and the V segment lost 7 bases, leaving 8 bases of the junction unmatched. The CDR3 coding sequence is TGCGCCAGCACGATAAGGACAGGACCTAACTATGGCTACACCTTC. Protein sequence: CASTIRTGPNYGYTF.

The chain recombines TRBV5-1 with TRBJ2-1; 9 nucleotides match TRBD2. This CDR3 comprises 16 residues. Germline V lookup: CDR1 SGHRS, CDR2 YFSETQ. Trimming cost V 1 base and J 6 bases; bases outside gene matches: 8. The CDR3 DNA sequence: TGCGCCAGCAGCTTGCTCGCTAGCGGGACCGGCAATGAGCAGTTCTTC. It yields the protein CASSLLASGTGNEQFF.

V usage is TRBV6-1 and J usage is TRBJ1-2, with D unclear. Germline V lookup: CDR1 MNHNS, CDR2 SASEGT. V gave up 1 base and J gave up 1 base, with 10 bases separating them. This CDR3 is 15 amino acids long. The CDR3 is CASSEEWANNYGYTF. DNA of the CDR3: TGTGCCAGCAGTGAAGAATGGGCCAATAACTATGGCTACACCTTC.

The chain links TRBV7-6 to TRBJ2-7, with 12 bases that match TRBD2. CDR3 length: 15 residues. With 4 bases clipped from V and 5 bases from J, the junction kept 6 bases outside the gene matches. CDR1 SGHVS and CDR2 FNYEAQ come from the germline V gene. CDR3 DNA: TGTGCCAGCAGCTCGCTAGCGGGGGGGGGCCACGAGCAGTACTTC. This encodes CASSSLAGGGHEQYF.

DNA of the CDR3: TGTGCCAGCAGCTTAAAGGGGGCGAGCACAGATACGCAGTATTTT. Translating gives CASSLKGASTDTQYF. This chain uses TRBV11-2 with TRBJ2-3, with 7 nucleotides matching TRBD1. The CDR3 runs to 15 residues. V trimming: 2 bases; J trimming: 0 bases; junction bases outside the gene matches: 2. Looked up from germline, CDR1 is SGHAT and CDR2 is FQNNGV. The whole variable domain, filled in from reference TRBV11-2 and TRBJ2-3, reads EAGVAQSPRYKIIEKRQSVAFWCNPISGHATLYWYQQILGQGPKLLIQFQNNGVVDDSQLPKDRFSAERLKGVDSTLKIQPAKLEDSAVYLCASSLKGASTDTQYFGPGTRLTVL.

This clone showed up just a few times. The genes are TRBV28 and TRBJ1-3; D may be TRBD1 (6 bases). Trimming took 5 bases from V and 0 from J, leaving 14 bases between them. Germline V lookup: CDR1 MDHEN, CDR2 SYDVKM. The CDR3 length is 16 residues. CDR3: CASSDIGQFSGNTIYF. In DNA, the CDR3 is TGTGCCAGCAGTGATATAGGACAGTTCTCTGGAAACACCATATATTTT. Complete variable domain (other parts from reference TRBV28 and TRBJ1-3): DVKVTQSSRYLVKRTGEKVFLECVQDMDHENMFWYRQDPGLGLRLIYFSYDVKMKEKGDIPEGYSVSREKKERFSLILESASTNQTSMYLCASSDIGQFSGNTIYFGEGSWLTVV.